A single sample is the source of the 31 T cell receptor beta chains below, sequenced in a study of T-cell reconstitution after alpha-beta-depleted transplantation in children. Preparing the TCRbeta library involved the use of unique molecular identifiers. TCRdb reprocessed the PCR reads with MiXCR, giving one entry per CDR3 protein. Among approximately 490,000 distinct CDR3 sequences listed, roughly a tenth were seen once. The sequencing here drew on PBMCs, taken before TCRalphabeta/CD19-depleted stem cell transplant. The origin of the receptors is a child aged 2 to 10 with inherited bone marrow failure, due to receive a stem cell transplant.

At least ten counts were recorded for this clonotype. J is TRBJ2-3 and V is TRBV4-1; 8 bases are a match to TRBD2. The length of the CDR3 is 16 residues. Trimming cost V 0 bases and J 10 bases; bases outside gene matches: 12. Germline V lookup: CDR1 MGHRA, CDR2 YSYEKL. As DNA, the CDR3 is TGCGCCAGCAGCCAAGAGGCGGAGCGGGAGTGGGATCCGCAGTATTTT. Translating gives CASSQEAEREWDPQYF.

This clonotype was seen ten or more times. V usage is TRBV27 and J usage is TRBJ2-1; D perhaps matches TRBD1 (6 bases). In germline, CDR1 is MNHEY, CDR2 SMNVEV (reference sequence). V was shortened by 3 bases and J by 7 bases, with 7 bases between the two germline ends. This CDR3 region has 12 residues. The DNA of the CDR3 is TGTGCCAGCAGTTTTACAGGGAATGAGCAGTTCTTC. It specifies CASSFTGNEQFF.

This clonotype has at least ten counts. V gene TRBV24-1 combines with J gene TRBJ2-3; 7 bases match TRBD1. V shed 4 bases, J shed 1 base, and the junction held 7 bases outside the gene matches. From germline, CDR1 is KGHDR and CDR2 SFDVKD. This CDR3 comprises 16 residues. The CDR3 loop is CATSETGTARTDTQYF. CDR3 in DNA: TGTGCCACCAGTGAAACCGGGACAGCGCGCACAGATACGCAGTATTTT.

This clonotype occurred many times. The J gene is TRBJ2-7, the V gene TRBV7-9; 11 nucleotides align to TRBD1. Germline loops: CDR1 SEHNR, CDR2 FQNEAQ (reference sequence). The CDR3 spans 15 residues. V gave up 5 bases and J gave up 3 bases; unmatched junction bases: 6. This CDR3 is CASSHGTGGDYEQYF. CDR3 sequence (DNA): TGTGCCAGCAGCCACGGGACAGGGGGTGACTACGAGCAGTACTTC.

The chain is built from TRBV19 and TRBJ2-1; D may be TRBD1 (7 bases). This CDR3 contains 15 residues. CDR1 and CDR2 (germline): LNHDA, SQIVND (reference sequence). V was cut by 7 bases and J by 3 bases, with 16 bases left in between. The CDR3 nucleotides are TGTGCCAGTACCAAAGGGGGGACAGTCTACAATGAGCAGTTCTTC. Its protein is CASTKGGTVYNEQFF.

This chain links TRBV7-9 with TRBJ1-2, with unresolved D. The germline V gene has CDR1 SEHNR and CDR2 FQNEAQ (reference sequence). The germline V and J ends were trimmed by 1 base and 4 bases, with 16 bases remaining between them. CDR3 size: 16 residues. The CDR3 coding sequence is TGTGCCAGCAGCTTAGGAGGCAGGCCTATCCTCTATGGCTACACCTTC. This codes for CASSLGGRPILYGYTF.

The table lists this clonotype with many counts. V and J are TRBV5-1 and TRBJ2-2, with D unclear. Trimming pared 3 bases from V and 0 bases from J, leaving 12 bases between. The CDR3 totals 16 residues. The germline V gene encodes CDR1 SGHRS and CDR2 YFSETQ. The CDR3: CASSSTGGPNTGELFF. Here the CDR3 DNA reads TGCGCCAGCAGCTCCACTGGTGGTCCGAACACCGGGGAGCTGTTTTTT.

This clonotype appeared many times. The V gene is TRBV20-1, the J gene TRBJ2-7; D not certain. The V end was cut by 5 bases, the J end by 5 bases, with 16 bases between. Germline V gives CDR1 DFQATT, CDR2 SNEGSKA (reference sequence). The CDR3 contains 13 residues. CDR3 protein: CSAGYTGRNEQYF. The CDR3 nucleotides are TGCAGTGCTGGTTACACGGGCCGGAACGAGCAGTACTTC.

In this sample, this clonotype turned up many times. The rearrangement links TRBV4-3 to TRBJ2-1; D is unclear. The germline gives CDR1 LGHNA, CDR2 YSLEER. The CDR3 has 14 residues. The V gene lost 0 bases and the J gene lost 7 bases, with 10 bases spanning the gap. The CDR3 nucleotides are TGCGCCAGCAGCCAAGAACCACGCGCGAATGAGCAGTTCTTC. Its translation is CASSQEPRANEQFF.

The chain couples TRBV5-6 to TRBJ1-2; TRBD1 matches at 7 bases. The V segment lost 5 bases and the J segment 5 bases; nucleotides outside the gene matches: 6. The CDR3 has 13 amino acids. Germline V CDR1 and CDR2: SGHDT, YYEEEE. The CDR3 region is CASRTGLGYGYTF. The CDR3 region has the DNA TGTGCCAGCAGGACAGGGTTAGGGTATGGCTACACCTTC.

This clonotype was found many times. The chain carries TRBV20-1 and TRBJ2-3, with 9 bases that match TRBD2. The CDR3 covers 14 residues. Trimming at V came to 3 bases and at J to 4 bases, leaving 5 bases not matched to a gene. Looked up from germline, CDR1 is DFQATT and CDR2 is SNEGSKA (reference sequence). CDR3 coding DNA: TGCAGTGCTAGTGAGACTAGCGGAGCAGATACGCAGTATTTT. This codes for CSASETSGADTQYF.

This clonotype has at least ten counts. V is TRBV15 and J is TRBJ2-5; D could derive from TRBD1 or TRBD2 (5 bases each). Germline CDR1 LNHNV, CDR2 YYDKDF (reference sequence). The CDR3 contains 15 residues. The germline V and J ends were trimmed by 1 base and 3 bases, with 12 bases remaining between them. The CDR3 DNA is TGTGCCACCAGCAGAGGCCCTAGGGGAGAAGAGACCCAGTACTTC. This codes for CATSRGPRGEETQYF. Complete variable domain (other parts from reference TRBV15 and TRBJ2-5): DAMVIQNPRYQVTQFGKPVTLSCSQTLNHNVMYWYQQKSSQAPKLLFHYYDKDFNNEADTPDNFQSRRPNTSFCFLDIRSPGLGDTAMYLCATSRGPRGEETQYFGPGTRLLVL.

This clonotype was observed a handful of times. The J gene is TRBJ2-7, the V gene TRBV12-3 or TRBV12-4; D possibly corresponds to TRBD2 (6 bases). The V and J ends lost 5 bases and 2 bases respectively, with 13 bases between them. CDR3 length: 14 amino acids. The CDR3 nucleotides are TGTGCCAGCAGTCCCCGGGGGATCGCCTACGAGCAGTACTTC. The encoded protein is CASSPRGIAYEQYF.

There are many counts of this clonotype. This chain links TRBV20-1 with TRBJ2-6, with D unresolved. CDR1 is DFQATT, CDR2 SNEGSKA, per germline (reference sequence). The CDR3 is 15 residues long. The V and J ends lost 0 bases and 1 base respectively, with 7 bases between them. In nucleotides, the CDR3 is TGCAGTGCTAGAGATCTGGAGTCTGGGGCCAACGTCCTGACTTTC. Protein sequence: CSARDLESGANVLTF.

The chain couples TRBV28 to TRBJ2-7, with TRBD2 matching 9 bases. The V gene's germline CDR1 is MDHEN and CDR2 SYDVKM. This CDR3 contains 12 residues. Trimming took 5 bases from V and 5 from J; bases not matched to a gene: 1. The CDR3 DNA follows: TGTGCCAGCAGTGGGACTAGCAACGAGCAGTACTTC. Encoded protein: CASSGTSNEQYF. The variable domain in full, with the rest retrieved from reference TRBV28 and TRBJ2-7, is DVKVTQSSRYLVKRTGEKVFLECVQDMDHENMFWYRQDPGLGLRLIYFSYDVKMKEKGDIPEGYSVSREKKERFSLILESASTNQTSMYLCASSGTSNEQYFGPGTRLTVT.

There are many counts of this clonotype. V is TRBV7-7 and J is TRBJ2-2; the D gene is possibly TRBD1 (5 bases). The CDR3 contains 15 residues. V was shortened by 1 base and J by 4 bases, with 10 bases between the two germline ends. CDR1 and CDR2 from the germline V gene are SSHAT and FNYEAQ (reference sequence). CDR3: CASSLGPGPTGELFF. The DNA of the CDR3 is TGTGCCAGCAGCTTAGGTCCAGGGCCCACCGGGGAGCTGTTTTTT.

This clonotype has ten or more counts. The chain uses TRBV12-3 or TRBV12-4 and TRBJ1-3; D not certain. The CDR3 runs 16 residues. Trimming took off 0 bases at V and 4 bases at J, with 13 bases between the two ends. Written as DNA, the CDR3 is TGTGCCAGCAGTTTAGCGGGCACCACCCCGGGAAACACCATATATTTT. It translates to CASSLAGTTPGNTIYF.

The table lists this clonotype with many counts. The chain couples TRBV6-2 or TRBV6-3 to TRBJ2-3, with D possibly TRBD1 on 6 matching bases. The CDR3 extends over 15 amino acids. Germline V lookup: CDR1 MNHEY, CDR2 SVGEGT. Trimming shortened V by 2 bases and J by 1 base, and 10 bases separated the two germline ends. CDR3 nucleotide sequence: TGTGCCAGCAGTTACGACAGGCCGGGCACAGATACGCAGTATTTT. It specifies CASSYDRPGTDTQYF.

This clonotype appeared a few times. V and J are TRBV12-3 or TRBV12-4 and TRBJ2-3, with D hard to call. The V and J ends lost 4 bases and 0 bases respectively, with 11 bases between them. CDR3 size: 15 residues. The CDR3 sequence is CASSSWIASTDTQYF. CDR3 DNA: TGTGCCAGCAGTTCATGGATCGCCAGCACAGATACGCAGTATTTT.

This clonotype was observed a few times. The V and J genes are TRBV20-1 and TRBJ2-1; 7 positions match TRBD2. The germline V gene encodes CDR1 DFQATT and CDR2 SNEGSKA (reference sequence). CDR3 size: 15 residues. V shed 0 bases, J shed 3 bases, and the junction held 5 bases outside the gene matches. The CDR3 coding sequence is TGCAGTGCTAGAGATCTAGCGGACAACTACAATGAGCAGTTCTTC. This sequence encodes CSARDLADNYNEQFF.

This clonotype was recorded many times. This chain joins TRBV18 and TRBJ2-4; the D gene is possibly TRBD1 (6 bases). The CDR3 is made up of 16 amino acids. Germline CDR1 is KGHSH and CDR2 is LQKENI. V lost 2 bases to trimming and J lost 4 bases, with 15 bases between them. The CDR3 bases are TGTGCCAGCTCACCAATGGGTCCAGGGGCGAAAAACATTCAGTACTTC. It yields the protein CASSPMGPGAKNIQYF. The complete variable domain, with remaining parts taken from reference TRBV18 and TRBJ2-4, reads NAGVMQNPRHLVRRRGQEARLRCSPMKGHSHVYWYRQLPEEGLKFMVYLQKENIIDESGMPKERFSAEFPKEGPSILRIQQVVRGDSAAYFCASSPMGPGAKNIQYFGAGTRLSVL.

There are a few counts of this clonotype. The chain combines TRBV28 with TRBJ2-7, with 8 positions matching TRBD2. Germline trimming cut 4 bases from V and 3 bases from J; bases unmatched to any gene: 5. The CDR3 spans 14 residues. Germline values: CDR1 MDHEN, CDR2 SYDVKM. CDR3 residues: CASSSELAVYEQYF. The CDR3 DNA is TGTGCCAGCAGTTCCGAACTAGCGGTCTACGAGCAGTACTTC.

This clonotype was seen a handful of times. The chain joins TRBV20-1 to TRBJ2-5, with 11 bases aligning to TRBD1. CDR1 is DFQATT and CDR2 is SNEGSKA in the germline V gene (reference sequence). Trimming removed 4 bases from V and 5 bases from J; junction bases left unmatched: 9. This CDR3 is built from 15 residues. The CDR3 DNA reads TGCAGTGCTACAACTTTGGGACAGGGGGTTGAGACCCAGTACTTC. Amino acids: CSATTLGQGVETQYF.

The chain has TRBV4-3 and TRBJ1-1, with TRBD1 as a possible D gene (6 bases). V was trimmed by 7 bases and J by 3 bases, leaving 12 bases between them. The CDR3 loop spans 13 amino acids. The V gene's germline CDR1 is LGHNA and CDR2 YSLEER. Here the CDR3 DNA reads TGCGCCAGCACCCTTGGACAGTACACTGAAGCTTTCTTT. Protein: CASTLGQYTEAFF.

In regard to this clonotype: This may arise from a read error, as a much more abundant clone is one base away. The rearrangement uses TRBV3-1 and TRBJ2-2, with 7 bases matching TRBD1. The CDR3 totals 21 residues. Trimming cost V 1 base and J 0 bases; bases outside gene matches: 17. Germline assignment: CDR1 LGHDT and CDR2 YNNKEL (reference sequence). CDR3 protein: CASSQVTGAYVRQANTGELFF. DNA for the CDR3: TGTGCCAGCAGCCAAGTTACAGGGGCCTACGTGCGGCAGGCGAACACCGGGGAGCTGTTTTTT.

CDR3 sequence reads: CASSPSGGLLIYEQYF. The CDR3 DNA sequence: TGCGCCAGCAGCCCGAGCGGGGGGCTACTCATCTACGAGCAGTACTTC. The chain links TRBV5-1 to TRBJ2-7; 9 bases align to TRBD2. Germline-derived CDR1 and CDR2 are SGHRS and YFSETQ. The CDR3 contains 16 residues. V lost 4 bases, J lost 3 bases, and 11 bases stayed unmatched. Supplemented by reference TRBV5-1 and TRBJ2-7, the full variable domain reads KAGVTQTPRYLIKTRGQQVTLSCSPISGHRSVSWYQQTPGQGLQFLFEYFSETQRNKGNFPGRFSGRQFSNSRSEMNVSTLELGDSALYLCASSPSGGLLIYEQYFGPGTRLTVT.

This clonotype was seen repeatedly, ten times or more. The chain recombines TRBV5-5 with TRBJ2-2; D is unclear. CDR3 length: 14 amino acids. V was trimmed by 1 base and J by 10 bases, leaving 14 bases between them. CDR1 is SGHKS, CDR2 YYEKEE, per germline (reference sequence). For the CDR3, the DNA is TGTGCCAGCAGCTTGTATAACTATCCTGAGGAGCTGTTTTTT. It is translated as CASSLYNYPEELFF.

There are many counts of this clonotype. This sequence joins TRBV7-8 and TRBJ2-1; 12 bases line up with TRBD2. V gave up 5 bases and J gave up 6 bases; unmatched junction bases: 11. Germline CDR1 reads SGHVS; CDR2 reads FQNEAQ. This CDR3 is built from 17 residues. The chain's CDR3 is CASSPSRLAGGRNEQFF. The CDR3, as DNA: TGTGCCAGCAGCCCATCTCGCCTAGCGGGAGGGCGCAATGAGCAGTTCTTC.

This clonotype has ten or more counts. The chain couples TRBV12-3 or TRBV12-4 to TRBJ2-2, with D uncertain. The CDR3 has 15 residues. V was pared by 3 bases and J by 4 bases, with 12 bases between. The CDR3 DNA reads as TGTGCCAGCAGTTTCAAAGGGTACGGCACCGGGGAGCTGTTTTTT. Its protein product is CASSFKGYGTGELFF.

This clonotype was counted at least ten times. The chain carries TRBV27 and TRBJ1-1; D unclear. Germline CDR1 and CDR2: MNHEY and SMNVEV (reference sequence). The CDR3 is 15 residues long. Trimming stripped 2 bases from V and 1 base from J, with 11 bases between. CDR3 coding DNA: TGTGCCAGCAGTTTAATTCCAGCCCGGAACACTGAAGCTTTCTTT. This gives the protein CASSLIPARNTEAFF.

Only a few counts were recorded for this clonotype. J is TRBJ2-7 and V is TRBV28; 7 nucleotides agree with TRBD2. The V gene's germline CDR1 is MDHEN and CDR2 SYDVKM. V shed 10 bases and J 4 bases; nucleotides not matched to a gene: 10. This CDR3 contains 13 residues. The CDR3 sequence is CATYVGGSYEQYF. CDR3 nucleotide sequence: TGTGCCACCTACGTGGGGGGGTCTTACGAGCAGTACTTC.